This T cell receptor (beta chain) appears in the sequencing data of a study of shared clonotypes between healthy human individuals. Clones were read by immunoSEQ multiplex PCR, and TCRdb kept only the in-frame ones, dropping some. The sample has 2.3 million or so clones, over 90% seen once; the top ten hold 0.35% to 0.5%. Comment on this clone: Antigen unknown.

CDR3 length equals 14 residues. Germline V CDR1 and CDR2: KGHSH, LQKENI. V lost 0 bases to trimming and J lost 8 bases, with 11 bases between them. Healthy HIV-negative adults with no recent acute infections or vaccinations were recruited as donors. Whole-study results and caveats: How much donors shared clonotypes was expected to be affected by sequencing depth.

The specimen sequenced was naive CD4+ T cells from PBMCs. Subset indicated: CD45RA+ positively selected. This chain joins TRBV18 and TRBJ2-1; D assignment may be TRBD1 or TRBD2 (5 bases each). This sequence originates from a man between 18 and 29 years old in good health. Some clones in this sample may be carry-over from other donors' samples. The CDR3 region is CASSPPSGGYEQFF. The CDR3 DNA follows: TGTGCCAGCTCACCACCGTCTGGGGGATATGAGCAGTTCTTC.